Each of the 24 T cell receptor beta chains below was sequenced from the same sample in a study of control samples from healthy donors and cancer patients (dated by TCRdb to the early 2020s). Libraries were constructed by the immunoSEQ multiplex PCR assay. This immuneACCESS table, as held by TCRdb, lists in-frame sequences with V and J called but not all clones. Of the missing ones, under half trace to an unresolved V gene in checked studies; the others have no known cause. This sample holds around 200,000 clones; around 94% were observed only once. Clones ranked in the top ten supply about 1.6% of the sample. The sample taken for sequencing was blood. These receptors originate from a man aged 50 to 59 in good health.

The chain employs TRBV9 and TRBJ2-2; D might be TRBD2 (5 bases). Trimming took off 3 bases at V and 10 bases at J, with 16 bases between the two ends. CDR1 and CDR2 from the germline V gene are SGDLS and YYNGEE. The CDR3 runs to 14 residues. CDR3 in DNA: TGTGCCAGCAGCGAGACCCCTACTAGGCTGGAGCTGTTTTTT. Its translation: CASSETPTRLELFF.

The chain has TRBV5-1 and TRBJ2-1, with D possibly matching TRBD1 (6 bases). With 1 base removed from V and 7 bases from J, the gap between germline ends came to 9 bases. The CDR3 loop spans 13 amino acids. Germline lookup yields CDR1 SGHRS and CDR2 YFSETQ. In nucleotides, the CDR3 is TGCGCCAGCAGCTTGCAGGGGTCAAATGAGCAGTTCTTC. Its translation: CASSLQGSNEQFF.

The V gene is TRBV2, the J gene TRBJ1-5, with 7 positions matching TRBD1. The CDR3 is 14 residues long. Germline V gives CDR1 SNHLY, CDR2 FYNNEI. The J segment lost 3 bases and the V segment lost 6 bases, leaving 5 bases of the junction unmatched. The chain's CDR3 is CASSGQVDNQPQHF. The CDR3, as DNA: TGTGCCAGCAGCGGACAGGTAGACAATCAGCCCCAGCATTTT.

The J gene is TRBJ1-5, the V gene TRBV7-2; 8 bases align to TRBD1. V shed 2 bases and J 1 base; nucleotides not matched to a gene: 4. The CDR3 totals 16 residues. Germline assignment: CDR1 SGHTA and CDR2 FQGNSA. The CDR3, as DNA: TGTGCCAGCAGCTTATACAGGGGGTACAGCAATCAGCCCCAGCATTTT. Its protein is CASSLYRGYSNQPQHF.

This chain joins TRBV14 and TRBJ2-3, with 13 nucleotides matching TRBD2. The CDR3 spans 18 residues. Per germline, CDR1 SGHDN and CDR2 FVKESK. The V segment lost 4 bases and the J segment 1 base; nucleotides outside the gene matches: 8. The CDR3, as DNA: TGTGCCAGCAGCCCCGGGACTAGCGGGACCCTAGGCACAGATACGCAGTATTTT. This gives the protein CASSPGTSGTLGTDTQYF.

The chain uses TRBV11-2 and TRBJ2-7, with D maybe TRBD2 (6 bases). CDR3 length: 17 residues. Trimming removed 2 bases from V and 3 bases from J, with 20 bases in between. Germline values: CDR1 SGHAT, CDR2 FQNNGV. CDR3 nucleotides: TGTGCCAGCAGCTTAAAGGCGGCCCCCGGGGGTAGCTACGAGCAGTACTTC. It yields the protein CASSLKAAPGGSYEQYF.

The chain's CDR3 is CATRQEGGPDTQYF. For the CDR3, the DNA is TGTGCCACCCGGCAAGAGGGTGGGCCAGATACGCAGTATTTT. The chain couples TRBV28 to TRBJ2-3; D is perhaps TRBD2 (5 bases). The CDR3 sequence is 14 residues long. The V gene's germline CDR1 is MDHEN and CDR2 SYDVKM. V was cut by 10 bases and J by 4 bases, with 18 bases left in between.

The chain recombines TRBV18 with TRBJ1-1; TRBD1 matches 8 bases. V lost 3 bases, J lost 4 bases, and 4 bases stayed unmatched. CDR3 length: 14 amino acids. CDR1 KGHSH and CDR2 LQKENI come from the germline V gene. CDR3 residues: CASSPLQGGTEAFF. CDR3 DNA sequence: TGTGCCAGCTCACCGTTACAGGGGGGCACTGAAGCTTTCTTT.

The chain recombines TRBV7-2 with TRBJ2-1, with D possibly being TRBD1 (5 bases). Germline V gene data show CDR1 as SGHTA and CDR2 as FQGNSA. There are 15 residues in the CDR3. Trimming took off 2 bases at V and 3 bases at J, with 11 bases between the two ends. DNA for the CDR3: TGTGCCAGCAGCTTAAAGACAGCCAACTACAATGAGCAGTTCTTC. Its protein product is CASSLKTANYNEQFF.

This chain links TRBV27 with TRBJ1-4, with D unclear. V was pared by 2 bases and J by 8 bases, with 12 bases between. Per germline, CDR1 MNHEY and CDR2 SMNVEV (reference sequence). CDR3 length equals 14 residues. CDR3 region: CASSLVGVGEKLFF. The DNA of the CDR3 is TGTGCCAGCAGTTTAGTCGGGGTCGGAGAAAAACTGTTTTTT.

As regards this clone: This same CDR3 is encoded by further DNA sequences in the sample. As DNA, the CDR3 is TGTGCCAGCAGTCTTAGGACTGAAGCTTTCTTT. This translates into CASSLRTEAFF. The chain joins TRBV7-2 to TRBJ1-1, with D uncertain. This CDR3 has 11 amino acids. The V end was cut by 6 bases, the J end by 5 bases, with 7 bases between. Germline assignment: CDR1 SGHTA and CDR2 FQGNSA.

The genes are TRBV28 and TRBJ2-2; D may be TRBD1 (5 bases). Germline V lookup: CDR1 MDHEN, CDR2 SYDVKM. The CDR3 runs to 15 residues. The V end lost 6 bases, the J end lost 7 bases, and 18 bases lay between the germline ends. The CDR3 is CASSTRGRGSGELFF. The CDR3 DNA reads as TGTGCCAGCAGCACCAGAGGAAGGGGTAGCGGGGAGCTGTTTTTT. Together with reference TRBV28 and TRBJ2-2, the CDR3 gives the full variable domain: DVKVTQSSRYLVKRTGEKVFLECVQDMDHENMFWYRQDPGLGLRLIYFSYDVKMKEKGDIPEGYSVSREKKERFSLILESASTNQTSMYLCASSTRGRGSGELFFGEGSRLTVL.

The chain employs TRBV6-1 and TRBJ2-7; tentatively, D is TRBD1 (6 bases). The CDR3 covers 14 residues. V shed 3 bases and J shed 2 bases, with 11 bases lying between them. Germline V CDR1 and CDR2: MNHNS, SASEGT. The CDR3 nucleotides are TGTGCCAGCAGTGACAACAGGGTCCCCTACGAGCAGTACGTC. This translates into CASSDNRVPYEQYV.

The V gene is TRBV4-2, the J gene TRBJ2-7, with TRBD2 identical over 9 bases. This CDR3 is built from 14 residues. V trimming: 3 bases; J trimming: 4 bases; junction bases outside the gene matches: 4. CDR1 LGHNA and CDR2 YNFKEQ come from the germline V gene. The CDR3, as DNA: TGTGCCAGCAGCCACGGGCGGGGGGGTTACGAGCAGTACTTC. Protein: CASSHGRGGYEQYF.

This chain uses TRBV5-1 with TRBJ1-1; D is perhaps TRBD1 (6 bases). Trimming removed 1 base at V and 0 bases at J, with 10 bases between. Germline V gives CDR1 SGHRS, CDR2 YFSETQ. This CDR3 comprises 15 residues. Written as DNA, the CDR3 is TGCGCCAGCAGCTTGATGGGGGCCGTGAACACTGAAGCTTTCTTT. This codes for CASSLMGAVNTEAFF.

The rearrangement links TRBV24-1 to TRBJ2-2; D unresolved. V shed 1 base and J shed 1 base, with 9 bases lying between them. Looked up from germline, CDR1 is KGHDR and CDR2 is SFDVKD. The CDR3 totals 16 residues. The DNA of the CDR3 is TGTGCCACCAGTGATTTCGCAGGTCTGAACACCGGGGAGCTGTTTTTT. Its protein is CATSDFAGLNTGELFF.

The CDR3 nucleotides read TGTGCCAGCAGGGGAGGCGATCAGCCCCAGCATTTT. It encodes CASRGGDQPQHF. The chain uses TRBV7-8 and TRBJ1-5; D gene uncertain. V shed 6 bases and J shed 5 bases, with 8 bases lying between them. Germline CDR1 SGHVS, CDR2 FQNEAQ. This CDR3 region has 12 residues. Filled out from reference TRBV7-8 and TRBJ1-5, the complete variable domain reads GAGVSQSPRYKVAKRGQDVALRCDPISGHVSLFWYQQALGQGPEFLTYFQNEAQLDKSGLPSDRFFAERPEGSVSTLKIQRTQQEDSAVYLCASRGGDQPQHFGDGTRLSIL.

The chain joins TRBV9 to TRBJ1-6, with no clear D. Germline V CDR1 and CDR2: SGDLS, YYNGEE. V was trimmed by 5 bases and J by 7 bases, leaving 13 bases between them. This CDR3 comprises 14 residues. The CDR3 loop reads CASRVGLENSPLHF. CDR3 DNA: TGTGCCAGCAGAGTGGGCCTCGAGAATTCACCCCTCCACTTT.

The chain uses TRBV4-1 and TRBJ2-7; TRBD1 might be the D (5 bases). V lost 7 bases and J 3 bases, leaving 16 bases between the germline ends. The germline V gene has CDR1 MGHRA and CDR2 YSYEKL. The CDR3 has 14 amino acids. The CDR3 DNA sequence: TGCGCCAGCAACCCCTCCCTGGGGCTCTACGAGCAGTACGTC. Amino acids: CASNPSLGLYEQYV.

This clone was seen just once. The chain has TRBV2 and TRBJ2-3; no definite D call. The CDR3 totals 11 residues. Trimming shortened V by 7 bases and J by 6 bases, and 8 bases separated the two germline ends. CDR1 and CDR2 from the germline V gene are SNHLY and FYNNEI. CDR3 in amino acids: CASMGGDTQYF. DNA for the CDR3: TGTGCCAGCATGGGTGGGGATACGCAGTATTTT. Full variable domain (remainder filled in from reference TRBV2 and TRBJ2-3): EPEVTQTPSHQVTQMGQEVILRCVPISNHLYFYWYRQILGQKVEFLVSFYNNEISEKSEIFDDQFSVERPDGSNFTLKIRSTKLEDSAMYFCASMGGDTQYFGPGTRLTVL.

This clone was observed once. The chain combines TRBV24-1 with TRBJ2-1; 9 bases fit TRBD1. V shed 4 bases, J shed 4 bases, and the junction held 4 bases outside the gene matches. Germline V CDR1 and CDR2: KGHDR, SFDVKD. The length of the CDR3 is 15 residues. CDR3 in DNA: TGTGCCACCAGTGAACCGGGACAGGGTTACAATGAGCAGTTCTTC. This gives the protein CATSEPGQGYNEQFF.

This clone has only one observation. This chain uses TRBV7-9 with TRBJ2-4; 8 bases map to TRBD2. V was pared by 5 bases and J by 2 bases, with 8 bases of the junction left unmatched. The CDR3 totals 16 residues. Germline V gene sequence: CDR1 SEHNR, CDR2 FQNEAQ (reference sequence). CDR3 coding DNA: TGTGCCAGCAGCCCTAGGCGCGGGGGGACCAAAAACATTCAGTACTTC. This encodes CASSPRRGGTKNIQYF.

This clone appeared once. This specimen includes other DNA sequences encoding the same CDR3. This chain links TRBV5-1 with TRBJ2-2; TRBD2 agrees at 11 bases. J gave up 11 bases and V 2 bases, and 8 bases lay outside the gene matches. The CDR3 runs 15 residues. CDR1 is SGHRS, CDR2 YFSETQ, per germline. Here the CDR3 reads CASSFLAGGPAELFF. In DNA, the CDR3 is TGCGCCAGCAGCTTCTTAGCGGGGGGGCCGGCCGAGCTGTTTTTT. Full variable domain (missing parts from reference TRBV5-1 and TRBJ2-2): KAGVTQTPRYLIKTRGQQVTLSCSPISGHRSVSWYQQTPGQGLQFLFEYFSETQRNKGNFPGRFSGRQFSNSRSEMNVSTLELGDSALYLCASSFLAGGPAELFFGEGSRLTVL.

There are a few counts of this clone. The chain carries TRBV28 and TRBJ1-1; 8 bases line up with TRBD1. Germline trimming cut 6 bases from V and 11 bases from J; bases unmatched to any gene: 8. Germline V gives CDR1 MDHEN, CDR2 SYDVKM. This CDR3 comprises 12 residues. The CDR3 protein is CASRGQEWLAFF. In DNA form, the CDR3 reads TGTGCCAGCAGGGGACAGGAATGGTTGGCTTTCTTT.